One and the same sample provided the 3 T cell receptor beta chains below, sequenced in a study of T cell responses to AZD1222 COVID-19 vaccine. Profiled with immunoSEQ multiplex PCR; TCRdb holds only in-frame clones, not every one. The repertoire consists of about 89,000 clones, with under 95% occurring once and the leading ten covering roughly 5.5%. The sample in question was peripheral blood, obtained on day 0 of MenACWY control vaccination. The receptors derive from an adult in good health.

V and J are TRBV7-3 and TRBJ2-3, with D uncertain. The CDR3 contains 13 residues. From germline, CDR1 is SGHTA and CDR2 FQGTGA. The ends were cut back, 5 bases at V and 9 bases at J, with 15 bases in the middle. CDR3 DNA: TGTGCCAGCAGCCCTGACCCGTCCGAGACGCAGTATTTT. This sequence encodes CASSPDPSETQYF.

V usage is TRBV11-2 and J usage is TRBJ2-7; tentative D call: TRBD1 (5 bases). Trimming removed 1 base from V and 3 bases from J, with 10 bases in between. CDR1 and CDR2 (germline): SGHAT, FQNNGV. The length of the CDR3 is 14 residues. For the CDR3, the DNA is TGTGCCAGCAGCTTAGTAGGCAGGGTCTACGAGCAGTACTTC. Its translation: CASSLVGRVYEQYF.

The chain is built from TRBV2 and TRBJ1-3, with 9 bases fitting TRBD1. The V segment lost 10 bases and the J segment 0 bases; nucleotides outside the gene matches: 10. Germline CDR1 SNHLY, CDR2 FYNNEI. The CDR3 runs 16 residues. The CDR3 nucleotides are TGTGCCATCGACTCGGGACAGGGAAACTCTGGAAACACCATATATTTT. Translation: CAIDSGQGNSGNTIYF.